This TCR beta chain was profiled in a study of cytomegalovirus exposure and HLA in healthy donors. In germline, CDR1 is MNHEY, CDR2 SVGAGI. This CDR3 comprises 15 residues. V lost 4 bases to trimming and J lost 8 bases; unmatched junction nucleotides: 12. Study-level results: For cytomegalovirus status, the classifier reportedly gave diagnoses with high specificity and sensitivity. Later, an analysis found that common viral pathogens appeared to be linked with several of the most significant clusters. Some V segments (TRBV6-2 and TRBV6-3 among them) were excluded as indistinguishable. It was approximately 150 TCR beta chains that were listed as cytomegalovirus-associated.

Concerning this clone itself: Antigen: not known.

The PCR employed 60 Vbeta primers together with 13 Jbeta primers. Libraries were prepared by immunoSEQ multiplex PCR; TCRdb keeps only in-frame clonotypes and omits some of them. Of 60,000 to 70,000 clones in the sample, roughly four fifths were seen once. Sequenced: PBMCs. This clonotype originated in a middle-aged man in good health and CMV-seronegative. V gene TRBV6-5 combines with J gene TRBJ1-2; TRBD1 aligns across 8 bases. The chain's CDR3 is CASSSPSRGPLGYTF. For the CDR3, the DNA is TGTGCCAGCAGTTCCCCCTCCAGGGGGCCCCTGGGCTACACCTTC.